The 21 T cell receptor beta chains in this list originate from one sample, sequenced in a study of shared clonotypes between healthy human individuals. Data came from immunoSEQ multiplex PCR; TCRdb stores just in-frame clones and leaves some out. Here the sample spans 1.5 million to 2.5 million clones, around 96% being singletons. CD45RO-negative cells were positively selected for CCR7, leaving out terminally differentiated effector memory CD45RA+ cells. The sequenced sample was naive CD8+ T cells sorted from blood. The receptors shown here come from a man aged 18 to 29 in good health.

The chain couples TRBV6-5 to TRBJ2-7; D is possibly TRBD1 (6 bases). V shed 4 bases and J shed 1 base, with 11 bases lying between them. The length of the CDR3 is 14 residues. Germline CDR1 is MNHEY and CDR2 is SVGAGI. CDR3 loop: CASSSPTGSYEQYF. DNA for the CDR3: TGTGCCAGCAGTTCACCCACAGGGTCCTACGAGCAGTACTTC.

This chain uses TRBV6-1 with TRBJ2-2; TRBD2 agrees at 10 bases. CDR1 is MNHNS and CDR2 is SASEGT in the germline V gene. V dropped 4 bases and J dropped 6; count of bases not matched to a gene: 2. The CDR3 contains 14 residues. The CDR3 sequence: CASSVGLAPGELFF. The CDR3 bases are TGTGCCAGCAGTGTGGGACTAGCGCCCGGGGAGCTGTTTTTT.

This clone was counted once. The chain uses TRBV15 and TRBJ1-1; the D is unclear. V lost 3 bases to trimming and J lost 1 base, with 15 bases between them. From germline, CDR1 is LNHNV and CDR2 YYDKDF (reference sequence). The CDR3 contains 16 residues. CDR3 DNA sequence: TGTGCCACCAGCAGGACGGGAACCCTCCCGAACACTGAAGCTTTCTTT. Translation: CATSRTGTLPNTEAFF.

Note on this clone: Additional DNA sequences in this sample encode the identical CDR3. The V gene is TRBV9, the J gene TRBJ2-7; the D call may be TRBD1 or TRBD2 (6 bases each). Germline V CDR1 and CDR2: SGDLS, YYNGEE. The ends were cut back, 0 bases at V and 0 bases at J, with 10 bases in the middle. The CDR3 consists of 15 residues. The DNA of the CDR3 is TGTGCCAGCAGCGTAGACGGGGGCTCCTCCTACGAGCAGTACTTC. Translating it yields CASSVDGGSSYEQYF. Using reference TRBV9 and TRBJ2-7 for the parts outside the CDR3, the full variable domain is DSGVTQTPKHLITATGQRVTLRCSPRSGDLSVYWYQQSLDQGLQFLIQYYNGEERAKGNILERFSAQQFPDLHSELNLSSLELGDSALYFCASSVDGGSSYEQYFGPGTRLTVT.

The chain couples TRBV9 to TRBJ2-7, with D possibly matching TRBD2 (6 bases). The CDR3 is 15 residues long. In germline, CDR1 is SGDLS, CDR2 YYNGEE. Deletions cut 3 bases from V and 3 bases from J, with 16 bases between. The CDR3 reads CASSAWASDLYEQYF. In DNA, the CDR3 is TGTGCCAGCAGCGCTTGGGCTAGCGACCTCTACGAGCAGTACTTC.

For this clone: This CDR3 is also generated by other DNA sequences in the sample. The V call is TRBV7-6, the J call TRBJ2-5, with 7 bases aligning to TRBD1. The CDR3 loop spans 13 amino acids. Losses at the gene ends were 5 bases for V and 5 bases for J; bases not matched to a gene: 5. Germline V gene lookup returns CDR1 SGHVS and CDR2 FNYEAQ. The CDR3 sequence is CASSRDRVETQYF. CDR3 bases: TGTGCCAGCAGCAGAGACAGGGTGGAGACCCAGTACTTC. The whole variable domain, filled in from reference TRBV7-6 and TRBJ2-5, reads GAGVSQSPRYKVTKRGQDVALRCDPISGHVSLYWYRQALGQGPEFLTYFNYEAQQDKSGLPNDRFSAERPEGSISTLTIQRTEQRDSAMYRCASSRDRVETQYFGPGTRLLVL.

In DNA form, the CDR3 reads TGTGCCAGCAGTGAGATACAGGGGGCTCGGGAGACCCAGTACTTC. It is translated as CASSEIQGARETQYF. The chain employs TRBV25-1 and TRBJ2-5; 9 nucleotides agree with TRBD1. This CDR3 spans 15 amino acids. Trimming removed 3 bases from V and 5 bases from J; junction bases left unmatched: 7. Germline values: CDR1 MGHDK, CDR2 SYGVNS.

The chain carries TRBV4-1 and TRBJ2-7; TRBD2 is a possible D gene (6 bases). This CDR3 has 15 residues. V lost 0 bases and J 6 bases, leaving 15 bases between the germline ends. CDR1 is MGHRA, CDR2 YSYEKL, per germline. In DNA form, the CDR3 reads TGCGCCAGCAGCCAAGAGGTAGTGCGGGGATTCGAGCAGTACTTC. Translation: CASSQEVVRGFEQYF.

In the case of this clone: Other DNA variants within this sample encode the same CDR3. The rearrangement uses TRBV19 and TRBJ2-2; no definite D call. The CDR3 is 11 residues long. Trimming left V 7 bases short and J 5 bases short, with 5 bases between. Germline V gene lookup returns CDR1 LNHDA and CDR2 SQIVND (reference sequence). The CDR3 region is CASTTTGELFF. DNA for the CDR3: TGTGCCAGTACCACTACCGGGGAGCTGTTTTTT. The full variable domain, completed using reference TRBV19 and TRBJ2-2, is DGGITQSPKYLFRKEGQNVTLSCEQNLNHDAMYWYRQDPGQGLRLIYYSQIVNDFQKGDIAEGYSVSREKKESFPLTVTSAQKNPTAFYLCASTTTGELFFGEGSRLTVL.

On this clone: The same CDR3 also results from other DNA sequences found in this sample. The chain links TRBV27 to TRBJ1-2, with TRBD1 matching over 8 bases. V shed 8 bases and J 3 bases; nucleotides not matched to a gene: 11. The CDR3 is 15 amino acids. CDR1 and CDR2 from the germline V gene are MNHEY and SMNVEV (reference sequence). CDR3 region: CASSSDRERDYGYTF. Here the CDR3 DNA reads TGTGCCAGCTCGTCGGACAGGGAAAGGGACTATGGCTACACCTTC.

The J gene is TRBJ2-2, the V gene TRBV11-2; the D is unclear. The CDR3 consists of 16 residues. CDR1 and CDR2 (germline): SGHAT, FQNNGV. V was cut by 1 base and J by 3 bases, with 12 bases left in between. The CDR3 DNA sequence: TGTGCCAGCAGCTTAGGGCCCTTCGAGTACACCGGGGAGCTGTTTTTT. The encoded protein is CASSLGPFEYTGELFF.

The chain couples TRBV28 to TRBJ1-3, with D unclear. Germline V lookup: CDR1 MDHEN, CDR2 SYDVKM. The V end was cut by 6 bases, the J end by 4 bases, with 16 bases between. This CDR3 has 15 residues. CDR3 loop: CASRRDGSSGNTIYF. The CDR3 DNA is TGTGCCAGCAGACGTGACGGTTCGTCAGGAAACACCATATATTTT.

This chain joins TRBV13 and TRBJ2-7; 9 positions match TRBD1. This CDR3 is 15 amino acids long. In germline, CDR1 is PRHDT, CDR2 FYEKMQ (reference sequence). With 5 bases clipped from V and 4 bases from J, the junction kept 9 bases outside the gene matches. The CDR3 nucleotides read TGTGCCAGCAGCCCGGGGACAGGGATCATATACGAGCAGTACTTC. This codes for CASSPGTGIIYEQYF.

The rearrangement joins TRBV13 to TRBJ2-3; D remains ambiguous. CDR1 PRHDT and CDR2 FYEKMQ come from the germline V gene (reference sequence). V lost 2 bases and J 4 bases, leaving 13 bases between the germline ends. The CDR3 covers 15 residues. The CDR3 bases are TGTGCCAGCAGCTTATTGCCTATTGTAGCAGATACGCAGTATTTT. This encodes CASSLLPIVADTQYF.

The chain links TRBV6-1 to TRBJ2-7; TRBD2 matches 12 bases. The germline V gene has CDR1 MNHNS and CDR2 SASEGT. This CDR3 contains 14 residues. The trim removed 7 bases at V and 1 base at J, leaving 2 bases unmatched. The CDR3 region is CASTSGGDSYEQYF. DNA of the CDR3: TGTGCCAGCACTAGCGGGGGGGATTCCTACGAGCAGTACTTC.

This chain links TRBV5-6 with TRBJ2-7, with 7 nucleotides matching TRBD1. The J segment lost 1 base and the V segment lost 1 base, leaving 2 bases of the junction unmatched. The CDR3 runs 14 residues. Germline CDR1 is SGHDT and CDR2 is YYEEEE. The CDR3 nucleotides are TGTGCCAGCAGCTTGTACAGGGGATCCTACGAGCAGTACTTC. It codes for CASSLYRGSYEQYF.

J is TRBJ2-7 and V is TRBV23-1; weak D call: TRBD1 (6 bases). TRBV23-1 is designated an ORF whose function remains uncertain. The V end lost 3 bases, the J end lost 2 bases, and 20 bases lay between the germline ends. This CDR3 spans 17 amino acids. The CDR3 spells CASSHRLKGTLTYEQYF. The DNA for the CDR3 is TGCGCCAGCAGTCATCGCCTTAAGGGGACACTAACCTACGAGCAGTACTTC.

V is TRBV4-3 and J is TRBJ1-2, with 7 bases that match TRBD1. Germline values: CDR1 LGHNA, CDR2 YSLEER. After removal of 4 bases from V and 6 bases from J, the junction contained 11 bases not matched to a gene. CDR3 length: 15 amino acids. In DNA form, the CDR3 reads TGCGCCAGCAGCCCAAGGGACAGTCTCCTCCATGGCTACACCTTC. Amino acids: CASSPRDSLLHGYTF.

The gene calls are TRBV13 and TRBJ2-7; unclear D gene. CDR1 is PRHDT, CDR2 FYEKMQ, per germline (reference sequence). The germline V and J ends were trimmed by 1 base and 2 bases, with 6 bases remaining between them. CDR3 length equals 13 residues. The CDR3 loop is CASSLAAPYEQYF. The CDR3 DNA sequence: TGTGCCAGCAGCTTAGCCGCGCCCTACGAGCAGTACTTC.

This clone was observed a single time. The chain carries TRBV29-1 and TRBJ2-3; 10 bases line up with TRBD2. Trimming removed 6 bases from V and 3 bases from J; junction bases left unmatched: 9. Germline assignment: CDR1 SQVTM and CDR2 ANQGSEA. This CDR3 spans 15 amino acids. The CDR3 nucleotides read TGCAGCGTGGGGCTAGCGGGGGACCCTACAGATACGCAGTATTTT. It specifies CSVGLAGDPTDTQYF.

The V and J genes are TRBV6-1 and TRBJ2-7, with 9 bases identical to TRBD2. The CDR3 length is 14 residues. V shed 4 bases, J shed 5 bases, and the junction held 6 bases outside the gene matches. Germline CDR1 MNHNS, CDR2 SASEGT. The CDR3 is CASSGLGGGDEQYF. CDR3 nucleotides: TGTGCCAGCAGTGGGCTAGGCGGGGGGGACGAGCAGTACTTC.